Presented here are 16 T cell receptor beta chains from one specimen sequenced in a study of blood T cell repertoires in COVID-19 (dated by TCRdb to 2020 to 2021). The method behind the library was the immunoSEQ multiplex PCR assay. TCRdb mirrors the immuneACCESS table, restricted to in-frame sequences. Some clones are absent from its copies; in checked studies, under half trace to an unresolved V gene, and the reason for the others is unknown. The sample table holds over 200,000 clones, of which around 90% were seen once. The top ten clones comprise around 6.5% of the sample. Sample: peripheral blood. The receptors come from a man in his 60s who had recovered from COVID-19.

V and J are TRBV18 and TRBJ1-6; 11 positions agree with TRBD1. J was trimmed by 8 bases and V by 3 bases; bases with no gene match: 9. Germline V gene sequence: CDR1 KGHSH, CDR2 LQKENI. This CDR3 contains 17 residues. CDR3 coding DNA: TGTGCCAGCTCACCCACCGGCTGGACAGGGGGCGATTCACCCCTCCACTTT. Translating gives CASSPTGWTGGDSPLHF.

This sequence joins TRBV6-1 and TRBJ1-4; D perhaps matches TRBD1 (6 bases). This CDR3 has 15 amino acids. Germline CDR1 MNHNS, CDR2 SASEGT. Trimming removed 2 bases at V and 4 bases at J, with 11 bases between. CDR3 sequence reads: CASSELTGVNEKLFF. CDR3 bases: TGTGCCAGCAGTGAACTGACAGGCGTTAATGAAAAACTGTTTTTT.

The chain uses TRBV27 and TRBJ2-3, with 15 bases lining up with TRBD2. The CDR3 consists of 15 residues. Per germline, CDR1 MNHEY and CDR2 SMNVEV (reference sequence). The V segment lost 5 bases and the J segment 7 bases; nucleotides outside the gene matches: 4. The CDR3 is CASSIGLAGGNTQYF. The CDR3 DNA reads TGTGCCAGCAGTATTGGACTAGCGGGGGGGAATACGCAGTATTTT.

As DNA, the CDR3 is TGTGCCAGCAGATGGGACAGGGGCACTGAAGCTTTCTTT. Translation: CASRWDRGTEAFF. V usage is TRBV7-2 and J usage is TRBJ1-1; TRBD1 agrees at 10 bases. J lost 4 bases, V lost 6 bases, and 2 bases had no gene match. This CDR3 spans 13 amino acids. Germline V gives CDR1 SGHTA, CDR2 FQGNSA.

This clone was seen only once. The chain has TRBV18 and TRBJ1-1, with D maybe TRBD1 (5 bases). The CDR3 is 13 amino acids. Trimming left V 6 bases short and J 2 bases short, with 10 bases between. The germline CDR1 and CDR2 sequences are KGHSH and LQKENI. The CDR3 is CASSRDVNTEAFF. CDR3 in DNA: TGTGCCAGCTCGCGGGACGTCAACACTGAAGCTTTCTTT.

The rearrangement joins TRBV10-3 to TRBJ2-1; 11 nucleotides align to TRBD2. The junction had 3 bases not matched to a gene; V was cut back by 5 bases and J by 3 bases. The CDR3 runs 15 residues. Germline values: CDR1 ENHRY, CDR2 SYGVKD. Written as DNA, the CDR3 is TGTGCCATCAGTTCCGGGACTAGCGGCTACAATGAGCAGTTCTTC. Its protein product is CAISSGTSGYNEQFF.

This clone was found once. The chain links TRBV6-5 to TRBJ1-1; 8 bases fit TRBD1. The CDR3 consists of 15 residues. Per the germline V gene, CDR1 is MNHEY and CDR2 is SVGAGI. The V segment lost 6 bases and the J segment 5 bases; nucleotides outside the gene matches: 11. This CDR3 is CASRYTGTGGTEAFF. The CDR3 nucleotides read TGTGCCAGCAGGTACACCGGGACAGGTGGAACTGAAGCTTTCTTT.

V and J are TRBV6-5 and TRBJ2-7; TRBD1 matches at 7 bases. This CDR3 is built from 14 residues. Trimming cost V 5 bases and J 2 bases; bases outside gene matches: 6. CDR1 is MNHEY and CDR2 is SVGAGI in the germline V gene. Written as DNA, the CDR3 is TGTGCCAGCAGTCAATGGGACAGCGCCTACGAGCAGTACTTC. Its translation: CASSQWDSAYEQYF.

This chain uses TRBV5-1 with TRBJ2-7; D is perhaps TRBD1 (5 bases). The CDR3 extends over 14 amino acids. In germline, CDR1 is SGHRS, CDR2 YFSETQ. The V end lost 3 bases, the J end lost 0 bases, and 10 bases lay between the germline ends. The CDR3 protein is CASSYIDSSYEQYF. The DNA for the CDR3 is TGCGCCAGCAGCTACATCGACAGCTCCTACGAGCAGTACTTC.

This chain connects TRBV7-3 to TRBJ2-3; D may be TRBD1 (5 bases). CDR3 length: 14 amino acids. Trimming removed 3 bases from V and 7 bases from J, with 14 bases in between. Germline CDR1 is SGHTA and CDR2 is FQGTGA. The CDR3: CASSFLGRPHTQYF. The CDR3, as DNA: TGTGCCAGCAGCTTTCTGGGGCGGCCTCATACGCAGTATTTT. Supplemented by reference TRBV7-3 and TRBJ2-3, the full variable domain reads GAGVSQTPSNKVTEKGKYVELRCDPISGHTALYWYRQSLGQGPEFLIYFQGTGAADDSGLPNDRFFAVRPEGSVSTLKIQRTERGDSAVYLCASSFLGRPHTQYFGPGTRLTVL.

The chain couples TRBV5-8 to TRBJ2-3; TRBD1 matches 8 bases. This CDR3 contains 15 residues. After removal of 0 bases from V and 5 bases from J, the junction contained 5 bases not matched to a gene. From germline, CDR1 is SGHTS and CDR2 YDEGEE. CDR3 sequence: CASSLGTGGRDTQYF. CDR3 sequence (DNA): TGTGCCAGCAGCTTGGGTACAGGGGGTAGAGATACGCAGTATTTT.

The chain links TRBV6-5 to TRBJ1-4; D is ambiguous. Germline lookup yields CDR1 MNHEY and CDR2 SVGAGI. The CDR3 has 13 residues. Trimming shortened V by 0 bases and J by 6 bases, and 5 bases separated the two germline ends. This CDR3 reads CASSYSDYEKLFF. The DNA for the CDR3 is TGTGCCAGCAGTTACTCGGACTATGAAAAACTGTTTTTT.

The chain is built from TRBV7-2 and TRBJ2-4, with TRBD2 matching 8 bases. After removal of 1 base from V and 11 bases from J, the junction contained 7 bases not matched to a gene. Per the germline V gene, CDR1 is SGHTA and CDR2 is FQGNSA. CDR3 length: 14 amino acids. The CDR3 reads CASSLVGGETFQYF. The CDR3 DNA follows: TGTGCCAGCAGCTTAGTCGGGGGGGAGACCTTTCAGTACTTC.

The rearrangement joins TRBV7-3 to TRBJ2-2, with no clear D. The CDR3 is made up of 12 amino acids. Trimming stripped 3 bases from V and 4 bases from J, with 3 bases between. The germline V gene encodes CDR1 SGHTA and CDR2 FQGTGA. CDR3 DNA sequence: TGTGCCAGCAGCTTCAGCACCGGGGAGCTGTTTTTT. Its translation: CASSFSTGELFF.

A single count supports this clone. The chain couples TRBV4-2 to TRBJ1-4; 7 bases line up with TRBD1. J lost 4 bases, V lost 1 base, and 0 bases had no gene match. There are 14 residues in the CDR3. CDR1 and CDR2 from the germline V gene are LGHNA and YNFKEQ. For the CDR3, the DNA is TGTGCCAGCAGCCAAGGACAGGGTAATGAAAAACTGTTTTTT. It specifies CASSQGQGNEKLFF.

This clone occurred once. The chain has TRBV5-4 and TRBJ2-7; 9 nucleotides agree with TRBD1. The CDR3 spans 15 residues. Germline CDR1 reads SGHNT; CDR2 reads YYREEE (reference sequence). The junction had 7 bases not matched to a gene; V was cut back by 2 bases and J by 4 bases. CDR3 loop: CASSLSTGGSYEQYF. CDR3 DNA: TGTGCCAGCAGCTTATCGACAGGGGGGAGTTACGAGCAGTACTTC.